These T cell receptor beta chains were read from a single sample in a study of T cell responses to AZD1222 COVID-19 vaccine. Sequencing used immunoSEQ multiplex PCR; TCRdb keeps in-frame clones, though not all of them. The sample consists of over 100,000 clones, around nine tenths of them appearing once. The input for sequencing was peripheral blood, taken on day 0 of AZD1222 vaccination. All receptors derive from an adult in good health. Both conserved end residues are part of each CDR3. D genes are given only for firm matches. Only some rows state a clone size, as once, few, many or a class for expanded clones.

DNA: TGTGCCAGCAGCTATTGGACAGGGAATAACTATGGCTACACCTTC; CDR3: CASSYWTGNNYGYTF; length: 15; D: TRBD1; size: NA; V: TRBV7-3; J: TRBJ1-2
DNA: TGTGCCAGCAGTCCCCTCTATGGCTACACCTTC; CDR3: CASSPLYGYTF; length: 11; D: NA; size: NA; V: TRBV28; J: TRBJ1-2
DNA: TGTGCCAGCAGTTATACATTGAACACTGAAGCTTTCTTT; CDR3: CASSYTLNTEAFF; length: 13; D: NA; size: NA; V: TRBV6-2/TRBV6-3; J: TRBJ1-1
DNA: TGTGCCTGGGAACACCCTCGGGGCTACTACGAGCAGTACTTC; CDR3: CAWEHPRGYYEQYF; length: 14; D: NA; size: few; V: TRBV30; J: TRBJ2-7
DNA: TGTGCCATCGCGAGGGGGAATGAGCAGTTCTTC; CDR3: CAIARGNEQFF; length: 11; D: NA; size: NA; V: TRBV10-3; J: TRBJ2-1
DNA: TGCAGCGTTGAGGTCGGGGCCAACGTCCTGACTTTC; CDR3: CSVEVGANVLTF; length: 12; D: NA; size: NA; V: TRBV29-1; J: TRBJ2-6
DNA: TGTGCCAGCAGCACCCCAGGCGGGGGGCGGGTGAACACTGAAGCTTTCTTT; CDR3: CASSTPGGGRVNTEAFF; length: 17; D: NA; size: once; V: TRBV7-8; J: TRBJ1-1
DNA: TGTGCCAGCAGCCCCGGGACTAGCGGATCCTACGAGCAGTACTTC; CDR3: CASSPGTSGSYEQYF; length: 15; D: TRBD2; size: once; V: TRBV28; J: TRBJ2-7
DNA: TGCAGTGCTAGTCGGCAGGGGTTGGACTACGAGCAGTACTTC; CDR3: CSASRQGLDYEQYF; length: 14; D: NA; size: NA; V: TRBV20-1; J: TRBJ2-7
DNA: TGTGCCAGCAGTGGACAGGGTTACGAGCAGTACTTC; CDR3: CASSGQGYEQYF; length: 12; D: TRBD1; size: NA; V: TRBV2; J: TRBJ2-7
DNA: TGTGCCAGCAGCTTGAGAGATGGGGGGCCTAGCGGGGCGTACCAAGAGACCCAGTACTTC; CDR3: CASSLRDGGPSGAYQETQYF; length: 20; D: TRBD2; size: once; V: TRBV5-5; J: TRBJ2-5
DNA: TGTGCCAGCAGCTTAAAAGGGGGCTTCGGCTATGGCTACACCTTC; CDR3: CASSLKGGFGYGYTF; length: 15; D: TRBD1; size: NA; V: TRBV5-6; J: TRBJ1-2
DNA: TGTGCCAGCAGCTTAATAGCGGAAAGCTCCTACAATGAGCAGTTCTTC; CDR3: CASSLIAESSYNEQFF; length: 16; D: NA; size: NA; V: TRBV7-8; J: TRBJ2-1
DNA: TGTGCCAGCAGCTCGCAGTTAAGCTCCTACAATGAGCAGTTCTTC; CDR3: CASSSQLSSYNEQFF; length: 15; D: NA; size: NA; V: TRBV7-3; J: TRBJ2-1
DNA: TGTGCCAGCAGCCACCCCCGAGGGGGGGGATCCTACGAGCAGTACTTC; CDR3: CASSHPRGGGSYEQYF; length: 16; D: NA; size: NA; V: TRBV3-1/TRBV3-2; J: TRBJ2-7
DNA: TGTGCCAGCAGCGAGGGTCGGAACACTGAAGCTTTCTTT; CDR3: CASSEGRNTEAFF; length: 13; D: NA; size: NA; V: TRBV9; J: TRBJ1-1
DNA: TGTGCCAGCAGCTTAGTAGCTTTGCGGGAGATTGAGCAGTTCTTC; CDR3: CASSLVALREIEQFF; length: 15; D: TRBD2; size: once; V: TRBV7-9; J: TRBJ2-1
DNA: TGTGCCAGCTCACCTTCGAGGGACCTCTACGAGCAGTACTTC; CDR3: CASSPSRDLYEQYF; length: 14; D: NA; size: NA; V: TRBV18; J: TRBJ2-7
DNA: TGTGCCTGGACCCACCATAGCGGGAGTGCGAGTGAGCAGTTCTTC; CDR3: CAWTHHSGSASEQFF; length: 15; D: TRBD2; size: NA; V: TRBV30; J: TRBJ2-1
DNA: TGTGCCACCAGTGGGGAACAACCCGGAAACACCATATATTTT; CDR3: CATSGEQPGNTIYF; length: 14; D: NA; size: few; V: TRBV15; J: TRBJ1-3
DNA: TGCGCCAGCAGCACTTGGCGGGGGGGTTTGGACAATGAGCAGTTCTTC; CDR3: CASSTWRGGLDNEQFF; length: 16; D: TRBD2; size: NA; V: TRBV5-1; J: TRBJ2-1
DNA: TGTGCCAGCCAGTGGCCAGGCCGGGGCACTGAAGCTTTCTTT; CDR3: CASQWPGRGTEAFF; length: 14; D: NA; size: NA; V: TRBV6-5; J: TRBJ1-1
DNA: TGTGCCAGCAGCCATTGGGGTGAGAACACTGAAGCTTTCTTT; CDR3: CASSHWGENTEAFF; length: 14; D: NA; size: once; V: TRBV3-1/TRBV3-2; J: TRBJ1-1
DNA: TGTGCCAGCAGCTTGGAGTTAGGCAACTACGAGCAGTACTTC; CDR3: CASSLELGNYEQYF; length: 14; D: NA; size: NA; V: TRBV5-6; J: TRBJ2-7
DNA: TGTGCCAGCATCGGTGGAGTGGGGTCGCGGCTGGGGCCCTACACCTTC; CDR3: CASIGGVGSRLGPYTF; length: 16; D: NA; size: once; V: TRBV28; J: TRBJ1-2
DNA: TGTGCCACCAGAGAAGGGGGGTCCGGGGAGCTGTTTTTT; CDR3: CATREGGSGELFF; length: 13; D: NA; size: NA; V: TRBV24-1; J: TRBJ2-2
DNA: TGCGCCAGCAAAGATACAGGGAGGGGAAACACCATATATTTT; CDR3: CASKDTGRGNTIYF; length: 14; D: NA; size: NA; V: TRBV10-2; J: TRBJ1-3
DNA: TGTGCCAGTAATGGGGGCACTGAAGCTTTCTTT; CDR3: CASNGGTEAFF; length: 11; D: NA; size: NA; V: TRBV19; J: TRBJ1-1
DNA: TGTGCCAGCAGCTTAATTAGCGGGAGCTACGAGCAGTACTTC; CDR3: CASSLISGSYEQYF; length: 14; D: TRBD2; size: NA; V: TRBV7-3; J: TRBJ2-7
DNA: TGTGCCAGAAGCTCTACCGGACAGGGGCGCTACCTACCGCTGGCTGGGGCCAACGTCCTGACTTTC; CDR3: CARSSTGQGRYLPLAGANVLTF; length: 22; D: TRBD1; size: NA; V: TRBV5-3; J: TRBJ2-6
DNA: TGTGCCAGCGCGGCTAGCGGGAGTGGCGAGCAGTACTTC; CDR3: CASAASGSGEQYF; length: 13; D: TRBD2; size: NA; V: TRBV2; J: TRBJ2-7
DNA: TGTGCCAGCAGTTTATACCACAATACGCAGTATTTT; CDR3: CASSLYHNTQYF; length: 12; D: NA; size: NA; V: TRBV12-3/TRBV12-4; J: TRBJ2-3
DNA: TGTGCCAGTACTTGGAGGGTGAGCAATCAGCCCCAGCATTTT; CDR3: CASTWRVSNQPQHF; length: 14; D: NA; size: NA; V: TRBV19; J: TRBJ1-5
DNA: TGCGCCAGCAGCTGGTGGGGGCAGCAGGACATTCAGTACTTC; CDR3: CASSWWGQQDIQYF; length: 14; D: NA; size: once; V: TRBV5-1; J: TRBJ2-4
DNA: TGTGCCAGCAGCGTTATAGGGGGGAGACTTGGGTCCCCCGGGGTCTATGGCTACACCTTC; CDR3: CASSVIGGRLGSPGVYGYTF; length: 20; D: NA; size: NA; V: TRBV11-3; J: TRBJ1-2
DNA: TGTGCCAGCAGGGCCGGACAAAATAGAAACACCATATATTTT; CDR3: CASRAGQNRNTIYF; length: 14; D: NA; size: NA; V: TRBV7-9; J: TRBJ1-3
DNA: TGTGCCAGCGGAAAGGCAGACTCGACATCTAGTCTGTTTTTT; CDR3: CASGKADSTSSLFF; length: 14; D: NA; size: NA; V: TRBV6-5; J: TRBJ1-4
DNA: TGTGCCAGCAGCGCAGGTGGCGGGAGCGCAGATACGCAGTATTTT; CDR3: CASSAGGGSADTQYF; length: 15; D: TRBD2; size: NA; V: TRBV9; J: TRBJ2-3
DNA: TGTGCCCGAGCGATACCGCCTAACTATGGCTACACCTTC; CDR3: CARAIPPNYGYTF; length: 13; D: NA; size: NA; V: TRBV11-3; J: TRBJ1-2
DNA: TGTGCCAGCAGTGAATCTAGGGGAAGCACAGATACGCAGTATTTT; CDR3: CASSESRGSTDTQYF; length: 15; D: NA; size: NA; V: TRBV6-1; J: TRBJ2-3
DNA: TGTGCCAGCAGCTTATCTAGCGGTTCCTCCTACGAGCAGTACTTC; CDR3: CASSLSSGSSYEQYF; length: 15; D: TRBD2; size: NA; V: TRBV11-2; J: TRBJ2-7
DNA: TGCGCCAGCACCCTGGGGCTAGCGGGGGCAGATACGCAGTATTTT; CDR3: CASTLGLAGADTQYF; length: 15; D: TRBD2; size: NA; V: TRBV5-1; J: TRBJ2-3
DNA: TGCGCCAGCAGCCAAAGAACCGGGACGTTATTAAGAAACACCATATATTTT; CDR3: CASSQRTGTLLRNTIYF; length: 17; D: NA; size: few; V: TRBV4-1; J: TRBJ1-3
DNA: TGCGCCAGCAGCTTGGTTGCAGACCCTAACTATGGCTACACCTTC; CDR3: CASSLVADPNYGYTF; length: 15; D: NA; size: NA; V: TRBV5-1; J: TRBJ1-2
DNA: TGTGCCAGCAGTTTGAGAGGGTTGTACAATCAGCCCCAGCATTTT; CDR3: CASSLRGLYNQPQHF; length: 15; D: NA; size: once; V: TRBV27; J: TRBJ1-5
DNA: TGTGCCTGGAGTGTCTTCCGTCTCTATGGCTACACCTTC; CDR3: CAWSVFRLYGYTF; length: 13; D: NA; size: NA; V: TRBV30; J: TRBJ1-2
DNA: TGTGCCAGCAGCGCCGGGACTAGCGGGAGTGATGAGCAGTTCTTC; CDR3: CASSAGTSGSDEQFF; length: 15; D: TRBD2; size: NA; V: TRBV6-4; J: TRBJ2-1
DNA: TGTGCCAGCAGTGACGGGCGAGGGAGCGGCTACACCTTC; CDR3: CASSDGRGSGYTF; length: 13; D: NA; size: NA; V: TRBV6-1; J: TRBJ1-2
DNA: TGTGCCAGCAGCTTAGCTCGCAGGGCTGGTGGCTACACCTTC; CDR3: CASSLARRAGGYTF; length: 14; D: NA; size: NA; V: TRBV7-8; J: TRBJ1-2
DNA: TGTGCCAGCCGGACCGAGCCATATAGCAATCAGCCCCAGCATTTT; CDR3: CASRTEPYSNQPQHF; length: 15; D: NA; size: NA; V: TRBV19; J: TRBJ1-5
DNA: TGTGCCAGCAGCCAAGAGGCGAGGGGAGAGACCCAGTACTTC; CDR3: CASSQEARGETQYF; length: 14; D: NA; size: once; V: TRBV3-1/TRBV3-2; J: TRBJ2-5
DNA: TGTGCCAGCAGTGAAGAGGGGGGCCTGGGCGAGACCCAGTACTTC; CDR3: CASSEEGGLGETQYF; length: 15; D: NA; size: NA; V: TRBV2; J: TRBJ2-5
DNA: TGTGCCAGCAAACCTCGAACGGCGGAGACAGCCAGTGAAGCTTTCTTT; CDR3: CASKPRTAETASEAFF; length: 16; D: NA; size: NA; V: TRBV6-6; J: TRBJ1-1
DNA: TGTGCCGTCAGGGACAACCGCCGCTATGGCTACACCTTC; CDR3: CAVRDNRRYGYTF; length: 13; D: NA; size: NA; V: TRBV10-3; J: TRBJ1-2
DNA: TGTGCCACCAGCACACTTAGCGGGAGTCCGGAGACCCAGTACTTC; CDR3: CATSTLSGSPETQYF; length: 15; D: TRBD2; size: once; V: TRBV15; J: TRBJ2-5
DNA: TGTGCCAGCAGCTCAATTGCGGGGAAGGATGGCTACACCTTC; CDR3: CASSSIAGKDGYTF; length: 14; D: NA; size: NA; V: TRBV13; J: TRBJ1-2
DNA: TGCGCCAGCAGCTCACAGGGCTCTGGGGCCAACGTCCTGACTTTC; CDR3: CASSSQGSGANVLTF; length: 15; D: NA; size: NA; V: TRBV5-1; J: TRBJ2-6
DNA: TGTGCCAGCAGCCATAGAACCTGGGCCGCTAGCACAGATACGCAGTATTTT; CDR3: CASSHRTWAASTDTQYF; length: 17; D: NA; size: NA; V: TRBV14; J: TRBJ2-3
DNA: TGTGCCAGTAGTAGTTGGGGTAGTCCCGAGGTCACAGATACGCAGTATTTT; CDR3: CASSSWGSPEVTDTQYF; length: 17; D: NA; size: NA; V: TRBV19; J: TRBJ2-3
DNA: TGTGCCAGCAGTTTATCCGGGACAGGGTATAGCAATCAGCCCCAGCATTTT; CDR3: CASSLSGTGYSNQPQHF; length: 17; D: TRBD1; size: NA; V: TRBV27; J: TRBJ1-5